This is a list of T cell receptor beta chains from one sample in a study of PD-1 blockade in classical Hodgkin lymphoma. Data came from immunoSEQ multiplex PCR; TCRdb stores just in-frame clones and leaves some out. This repertoire shows around 19,000 clones, roughly 73% found once; its top ten account for roughly 25%. The starting material was peripheral blood mononuclear cells (PBMCs), obtained before the second cycle of nivolumab. Source of these receptors: a human donor with classical Hodgkin lymphoma. CDR3s include the opening cysteine and the closing phenylalanine or tryptophan. D genes are given only for firm matches. Clone size is not always given. Where it is, it says once, few, many or a class for expanded clones.

v_gene	len	abundance	j_gene	d_gene	CDR3nt	CDR3aa
TRBV10-3	14	NA	TRBJ2-1	TRBD2	TGTGCCATCAGAATAGCGGGAGAGCGGAATGAGCAGTTCTTC	CAIRIAGERNEQFF
TRBV11-2	11	NA	TRBJ2-7	NA	TGTGCCAGCAGGGAAACCTACGAGCAGTACTTC	CASRETYEQYF
TRBV10-3	16	NA	TRBJ1-3	NA	TGTGCCATCAGTGGTCCTCTCGGGGGTTCTGGAAACACCATATATTTT	CAISGPLGGSGNTIYF
TRBV6-4	14	once	TRBJ2-7	NA	TGTGCCAGCAGTCCCTTCCATGGGGCCAGCGAGCAGTACTTC	CASSPFHGASEQYF
TRBV5-6	15	NA	TRBJ2-7	NA	TGTGCCAGCAGCTTGGGGCGAATGCTAACCTACGAGCAGTACTTC	CASSLGRMLTYEQYF
TRBV7-9	15	NA	TRBJ1-2	NA	TGTGCCAGCAGCTTAGCGACAGGCGGGCCCTATGGCTACACCTTC	CASSLATGGPYGYTF
TRBV29-1	13	few	TRBJ2-1	TRBD1	TGCAGCGTAGACAGGGGAAATAGAAATGAGCAGTTCTTC	CSVDRGNRNEQFF
TRBV20-1	11	NA	TRBJ2-4	NA	TGCAGTGCTAGAGATTCGGGCATTCAGTACTTC	CSARDSGIQYF
TRBV27	14	NA	TRBJ2-5	TRBD2	TGTGCCAGCAGTTTAGCGGGAGCGAGGGAGACCCAGTACTTC	CASSLAGARETQYF
TRBV5-1	14	NA	TRBJ2-7	TRBD1	TGCGCCAGCAGCACGGGACAGGGGGCGGCCGAGCAGTACTTC	CASSTGQGAAEQYF
TRBV20-1	11	once	TRBJ1-2	NA	TGCAGCGCAGTACCTAACTATGGCTACACCTTC	CSAVPNYGYTF
TRBV29-1	14	NA	TRBJ1-5	NA	TGCAGCGCCAGACTCACTGCGGGCAATCAGCCCCAGCATTTT	CSARLTAGNQPQHF
TRBV19	14	once	TRBJ2-7	TRBD2	TGTGCCAGTAGTATAACAGGACTAGCCAGCGAGCAGTACTTC	CASSITGLASEQYF
TRBV9	16	medium-sized	TRBJ1-1	TRBD1	TGTGCCAGCAGCTCGCGAGAGACAGGGATGAACACTGAAGCTTTCTTT	CASSSRETGMNTEAFF
TRBV6-1	13	NA	TRBJ2-5	TRBD1	TGTGCCAGCAGGAGACAGGGTCGAGAGACCCAGTACTTC	CASRRQGRETQYF
TRBV11-3	13	once	TRBJ2-7	TRBD2	TGTGCCAGCAGCCCTTCGGGGGGCTACGAGCAGTACTTC	CASSPSGGYEQYF
TRBV25-1	16	NA	TRBJ2-3	NA	TGTGCCAGCAGTGAATCTCCCAAAGCCTCCCGAAATACGCAGTATTTT	CASSESPKASRNTQYF
TRBV7-6	15	NA	TRBJ2-7	NA	TGTGCCAGCAGCTTAGCTCACGGGGGCATTTACGAGCAGTACTTC	CASSLAHGGIYEQYF
TRBV19	13	NA	TRBJ2-7	NA	TGTGCCAGTAGTACGCAGTCAGGGCTCGAGCAGTACTTC	CASSTQSGLEQYF
TRBV6-4	13	NA	TRBJ2-5	NA	TGTGCCAGCAGTGTGAGCTACCGGGGGTCCCAGTACTTC	CASSVSYRGSQYF
TRBV15	18	NA	TRBJ2-4	TRBD1	TGTGCCACCAGCAAATTAACCGGGACAGGGGGCACCAAAAACATTCAGTACTTC	CATSKLTGTGGTKNIQYF
TRBV10-3	14	NA	TRBJ2-3	TRBD2	TGTGCCATCAGGGGGGAGGGGCCTACAGATACGCAGTATTTT	CAIRGEGPTDTQYF
TRBV9	12	NA	TRBJ1-2	NA	TGTGCCAGCAGCGTAGTCAGTTATGGCTACACCTTC	CASSVVSYGYTF
TRBV14	15	NA	TRBJ2-2	NA	TGTGCCAGCAGTCCCCCGGGACGGGGATCCGGGGAGCTGTTTTTT	CASSPPGRGSGELFF
TRBV7-6	15	few	TRBJ2-7	TRBD2	TGTGCCAGCAGCTCCCTCGGACTAGCGGGAGACGAGCAGTACTTC	CASSSLGLAGDEQYF
TRBV7-8	13	NA	TRBJ2-5	NA	TGTGCCAGCAGCCAGGGGTTGGAGGAGACCCAGTACTTC	CASSQGLEETQYF
TRBV30	12	NA	TRBJ2-7	NA	TGTGCCTGGAGTGGGGCAGGGAGCGAGCAGTACTTC	CAWSGAGSEQYF
TRBV6-5	15	NA	TRBJ2-7	TRBD2	TGTGCCAGCAGTCGGGGGGTATCCGGGCCCTACGAGCAGTACTTC	CASSRGVSGPYEQYF
TRBV5-1	14	NA	TRBJ2-7	TRBD1	TGCGCCAGCAGGCGTGATACAGGGGGTTGGGAGCAGTACTTC	CASRRDTGGWEQYF
TRBV28	13	NA	TRBJ2-6	NA	TGTGCCAGCAGGGGCGCTGCGGCCAACGTCCTGACTTTC	CASRGAAANVLTF
TRBV30	15	NA	TRBJ1-2	NA	TGTGCCTGGAGTAAGGCGGGCAAAGCTAACTATGGCTACACCTTC	CAWSKAGKANYGYTF
TRBV18	14	NA	TRBJ2-3	TRBD1	TGTGCCAGCTCACCGACAGGGGGCACAGATACGCAGTATTTT	CASSPTGGTDTQYF
TRBV5-6	15	once	TRBJ2-1	TRBD1	TGTGCCAGCAGCCAGGACAGGGAACCCTACAATGAGCAGTTCTTC	CASSQDREPYNEQFF
TRBV10-3	13	NA	TRBJ2-5	NA	TGTGCCAACCAGAAAAGCGAGCAAGAGACCCAGTACTTC	CANQKSEQETQYF
TRBV5-1	16	NA	TRBJ2-2	NA	TGCGCCAGCAGCTTGGTGTTGGCTAGCGTGGCCGGGGAGCTGTTTTTT	CASSLVLASVAGELFF
TRBV15	16	NA	TRBJ2-1	TRBD2	TGTGCCACCAGCAGGGACCGTGGGACTAATTACAATGAGCAGTTCTTC	CATSRDRGTNYNEQFF
TRBV28	15	NA	TRBJ2-2	TRBD1	TGTGCCAGCAGTCCGGGACAGGGCGGATCCGGGGAGCTGTTTTTT	CASSPGQGGSGELFF
TRBV5-5	14	NA	TRBJ2-1	NA	TGTGCCAGCAGCTTAGGTACACTAAAAGATGATCAGTTCTTC	CASSLGTLKDDQFF
TRBV6-1	15	NA	TRBJ1-2	NA	TGTGCCAGCAGTGAAGCGCTGTTAGGTTGGAATGGCTACACCTTC	CASSEALLGWNGYTF
TRBV14	16	NA	TRBJ2-7	NA	TGTGCCAGCAGCCACGGACTGACAGCCGCCCTTTACGAGCAGTACTTC	CASSHGLTAALYEQYF
TRBV11-2	14	medium-sized	TRBJ2-7	NA	TGTGCCAGCAGCTTCCCAAGCGAGCTTACGAAGCAGTACTTC	CASSFPSELTKQYF
TRBV7-2	16	NA	TRBJ2-1	TRBD1	TGTGCCAGCAGCTTACGGGCGTCAGGGGGTTACAATGAGCAGTTCTTC	CASSLRASGGYNEQFF
TRBV6-1	14	few	TRBJ2-5	NA	TGTGCCAGCAGTGAAAGGAGGGGTGAGGAGACCCAGTACTTC	CASSERRGEETQYF
TRBV6-1	11	NA	TRBJ2-7	NA	TGTGCCAGCTTCGGTCCCTACGAGCAGTACTTC	CASFGPYEQYF
TRBV27	15	NA	TRBJ2-3	TRBD1	TGTGCCAGCAGCCCCCCGGACAGGGGGACGGATACGCAGTATTTT	CASSPPDRGTDTQYF
TRBV27	14	NA	TRBJ2-7	TRBD1	TGTGCCAGCAGCGGACAGGGAAGCCCCTACGAGCAGTACTTC	CASSGQGSPYEQYF
TRBV7-2	16	NA	TRBJ1-5	NA	TGTGCCAGCAGCTTACGACACATACCTAGCAATCAGCCCCAGCATTTT	CASSLRHIPSNQPQHF